Listed here are 15 T cell receptor beta chains from one sample, sequenced in a study of CD8+ T cells in alopecia areata. Extracted RNA was reverse transcribed into cDNA, the sequencing template. Libraries were prepared by immunoSEQ multiplex PCR; TCRdb keeps only in-frame clonotypes and omits some of them. The sample includes approximately 110,000 clones, 45% to 65% of them seen just once. This sample's treatment: oral pan-JAK inhibitor, 5-10 mg twice daily. Sequenced here: CD4+ T cells sorted from blood, sampled at week 24, from a patient treated with tofacitinib. These receptors were taken from a human donor with alopecia areata.

The chain recombines TRBV11-3 with TRBJ2-2, with 8 bases fitting TRBD2. The V segment lost 5 bases and the J segment 1 base; nucleotides outside the gene matches: 3. The germline CDR1 and CDR2 sequences are SGHNT and YENEEA. The CDR3 sequence is 15 residues long. As DNA, the CDR3 is TGTGCCAGCAGCCTTAGCGGGGTGAACACCGGGGAGCTGTTTTTT. The encoded protein is CASSLSGVNTGELFF.

This clone was counted a few times. J is TRBJ2-1 and V is TRBV14; D ambiguous. Germline CDR1 is SGHDN and CDR2 is FVKESK. The V end was cut by 2 bases, the J end by 4 bases, with 9 bases between. CDR3 length: 14 residues. This chain's CDR3 is CASSQSSGYNEQFF. CDR3 coding DNA: TGTGCCAGCAGCCAATCGAGTGGATACAATGAGCAGTTCTTC. The whole variable domain, filled in from reference TRBV14 and TRBJ2-1, reads EAGVTQFPSHSVIEKGQTVTLRCDPISGHDNLYWYRRVMGKEIKFLLHFVKESKQDESGMPNNRFLAERTGGTYSTLKVQPAELEDSGVYFCASSQSSGYNEQFFGPGTRLTVL.

The rearrangement uses TRBV4-1 and TRBJ1-5; 10 nucleotides agree with TRBD1. Losses at the gene ends were 6 bases for V and 5 bases for J; bases not matched to a gene: 4. Germline V gene data show CDR1 as MGHRA and CDR2 as YSYEKL. CDR3 length equals 14 residues. CDR3 in amino acids: CASRQTGGDQPQHF. The CDR3 nucleotides are TGCGCCAGCAGACAGACAGGGGGCGATCAGCCCCAGCATTTT.

The CDR3 sequence: CASNGYTF. DNA for the CDR3: TGTGCCTCGAATGGCTACACCTTC. This sequence joins TRBV30 and TRBJ1-2; D call uncertain. This CDR3 is 8 amino acids long. Germline CDR1 and CDR2: GTSNPN and SVGIG (reference sequence). V lost 7 bases, J lost 6 bases, and 3 bases lay in between.

The sample holds a few counts of this clone. This chain uses TRBV11-2 with TRBJ2-3; D remains unclear. The CDR3 runs 15 residues. Germline V gene data show CDR1 as SGHAT and CDR2 as FQNNGV. V was shortened by 3 bases and J by 0 bases, with 10 bases between the two germline ends. For the CDR3, the DNA is TGTGCCAGCAGCTTCACTGAGACTAGCACAGATACGCAGTATTTT. It yields the protein CASSFTETSTDTQYF.

The rearrangement uses TRBV4-1 and TRBJ2-3; TRBD2 is a possible D gene (5 bases). CDR1 and CDR2 from the germline V gene are MGHRA and YSYEKL. The CDR3 consists of 15 residues. Trimming pared 1 base from V and 6 bases from J, leaving 14 bases between. The CDR3 sequence: CASSQVFGERDTQYF. The CDR3 region has the DNA TGCGCCAGCAGCCAAGTTTTCGGGGAGAGGGATACGCAGTATTTT.

This clone was counted between two and nine times. The CDR3 DNA follows: TGCAGCGTTGAAGGGGTTGGGTATGGCTACACCTTC. This codes for CSVEGVGYGYTF. The chain links TRBV29-1 to TRBJ1-2; D is undetermined. Germline loops: CDR1 SQVTM, CDR2 ANQGSEA. Trimming shortened V by 1 base and J by 5 bases, and 8 bases separated the two germline ends. The CDR3 length is 12 residues.

The J gene is TRBJ1-3, the V gene TRBV4-3; D is unclear. Germline V gives CDR1 LGHNA, CDR2 YSLEER. This CDR3 region has 15 residues. The V gene lost 1 base and the J gene lost 2 bases, with 9 bases spanning the gap. This chain's CDR3 is CASSQGEWPGNTIYF. The CDR3, as DNA: TGCGCCAGCAGCCAAGGAGAATGGCCTGGAAACACCATATATTTT.

The gene calls are TRBV4-3 and TRBJ2-6; D unclear. The CDR3 covers 16 residues. V lost 1 base and J 0 bases, leaving 7 bases between the germline ends. CDR1 LGHNA and CDR2 YSLEER come from the germline V gene. The CDR3 is CASSQGESSGANVLTF. CDR3 DNA sequence: TGCGCCAGCAGCCAAGGCGAGAGCTCTGGGGCCAACGTCCTGACTTTC.

This chain joins TRBV11-2 and TRBJ1-1; TRBD1 agrees at 7 bases. Germline V CDR1 and CDR2: SGHAT, FQNNGV. CDR3 size: 15 residues. V shed 5 bases and J 1 base; nucleotides not matched to a gene: 7. The chain's CDR3 is CASSPGTGANTEAFF. The DNA of the CDR3 is TGTGCCAGCAGCCCCGGAACAGGGGCGAACACTGAAGCTTTCTTT. Full variable domain (outside the CDR3, taken from reference TRBV11-2 and TRBJ1-1): EAGVAQSPRYKIIEKRQSVAFWCNPISGHATLYWYQQILGQGPKLLIQFQNNGVVDDSQLPKDRFSAERLKGVDSTLKIQPAKLEDSAVYLCASSPGTGANTEAFFGQGTRLTVV.

The chain recombines TRBV4-2 with TRBJ2-5, with D maybe TRBD1 (6 bases). Trimming shortened V by 0 bases and J by 5 bases, and 16 bases separated the two germline ends. The CDR3 is 16 residues long. Germline values: CDR1 LGHNA, CDR2 YNFKEQ. The CDR3 DNA sequence: TGTGCCAGCAGCCAAGATAGGCAGGGGTTGGTGGAGACCCAGTACTTC. It codes for CASSQDRQGLVETQYF.

V gene TRBV29-1 combines with J gene TRBJ1-2; D not resolved. This CDR3 contains 10 residues. The germline V gene encodes CDR1 SQVTM and CDR2 ANQGSEA. The ends were cut back, 0 bases at V and 8 bases at J, with 4 bases in the middle. CDR3 residues: CSVEDGGYTF. The CDR3 nucleotides read TGCAGCGTTGAAGACGGGGGCTACACCTTC.

The chain carries TRBV6-5 and TRBJ1-2; no firm D call. V was trimmed by 0 bases and J by 9 bases, leaving 11 bases between them. This CDR3 has 13 residues. The germline V gene encodes CDR1 MNHEY and CDR2 SVGAGI. The CDR3 nucleotides are TGTGCCAGCAGTTACTCGACGCCGGGTAGCTACACCTTC. Its translation: CASSYSTPGSYTF.

The chain recombines TRBV7-9 with TRBJ1-2; possible D gene TRBD1, 5 bases. Trimming removed 1 base from V and 2 bases from J, with 8 bases in between. The germline gives CDR1 SEHNR, CDR2 FQNEAQ (reference sequence). This CDR3 spans 14 amino acids. The CDR3 sequence is CASSLVTENYGYTF. In nucleotides, the CDR3 is TGTGCCAGCAGCTTAGTGACAGAGAACTATGGCTACACCTTC.

The rearrangement links TRBV5-6 to TRBJ1-4; TRBD1 agrees at 9 bases. V lost 1 base and J lost 10; bases outside the gene matches: 5. CDR3 length: 14 residues. CDR1 and CDR2 (germline): SGHDT, YYEEEE. DNA for the CDR3: TGTGCCAGCAGCTTGTGGACAGGGGTCGGAAAACTGTTTTTT. This sequence encodes CASSLWTGVGKLFF.